These T cell receptor beta chains were read from a single sample in a study of blood T cell repertoires in COVID-19. Sequencing used immunoSEQ multiplex PCR; TCRdb keeps in-frame clones, though not all of them. This sample carries about 100,000 clones, 91% of them seen once, and the ten largest clones take 5.5% to 7%. The sequenced material came from peripheral blood. The receptor source for this set is a human donor in a cohort sampled during active COVID-19. Both conserved end residues are part of each CDR3. D genes are given only for firm matches. Rows may omit the clone size; those that give it use once, few, many or a size class.

NA	TRBJ2-7	NA	TRBV7-9	CASSLVSSYEQYF	TGTGCCAGCAGCTTAGTGAGCTCCTACGAGCAGTACTTC
NA	TRBJ2-3	NA	TRBV7-8	CASSSKRSSTDTQYF	TGTGCCAGCAGCTCCAAGCGGTCTAGCACAGATACGCAGTATTTT
once	TRBJ1-6	NA	TRBV7-2	CASSPNRAGNSPLHF	TGTGCCAGCAGCCCAAACAGGGCCGGGAATTCACCCCTCCACTTT
NA	TRBJ2-1	NA	TRBV29-1	CSAVEAAARDEQFF	TGCAGCGCTGTCGAGGCCGCCGCCCGGGATGAGCAGTTCTTC
NA	TRBJ2-7	TRBD2	TRBV7-2	CASSLPRTSGGSSYEQYF	TGTGCCAGCAGCTTACCGCGGACTAGCGGGGGTAGCTCCTACGAGCAGTACTTC
NA	TRBJ1-1	NA	TRBV19	CASSIGGAPTTEAFF	TGTGCCAGTAGTATTGGGGGGGCCCCGACCACTGAAGCTTTCTTT
NA	TRBJ2-1	TRBD2	TRBV15	CATSRGAGGGNEQFF	TGTGCCACCAGCAGAGGGGCGGGAGGGGGGAATGAGCAGTTCTTC
NA	TRBJ2-2	TRBD1	TRBV6-5	CASSTGGATGELFF	TGTGCCAGCAGCACAGGGGGAGCCACCGGGGAGCTGTTTTTT
NA	TRBJ1-1	NA	TRBV12-3/TRBV12-4	CASSFEIEAFF	TGTGCCAGCAGTTTTGAGATTGAAGCTTTCTTT
few	TRBJ1-6	NA	TRBV5-4	CASSLSGTRGSPLHF	TGTGCCAGCAGCTTGTCCGGGACAAGGGGTTCACCCCTCCACTTT
NA	TRBJ2-2	TRBD1	TRBV4-3	CASSQELSYRGRTGELFF	TGCGCCAGCAGCCAAGAGCTGTCTTACAGGGGGCGCACCGGGGAGCTGTTTTTT
NA	TRBJ2-4	NA	TRBV24-1	CATSSGSVAKNIQYF	TGTGCCACCTCATCCGGGAGTGTAGCCAAAAACATTCAGTACTTC
NA	TRBJ1-1	NA	TRBV7-9	CASTLATARKNTEAFF	TGTGCCAGCACGTTGGCGACAGCCAGAAAAAACACTGAAGCTTTCTTT
NA	TRBJ2-1	TRBD2	TRBV6-1	CASSEEVAGGQEQFF	TGTGCCAGCAGTGAAGAGGTAGCGGGGGGGCAGGAGCAGTTCTTC
NA	TRBJ2-3	NA	TRBV5-1	CASSLASLTSTDTQYF	TGCGCCAGCAGCTTGGCCTCGCTAACTAGCACAGATACGCAGTATTTT
NA	TRBJ2-2	NA	TRBV28	CASSFSGIITGELFF	TGTGCCAGCAGTTTTTCAGGGATAATCACCGGGGAGCTGTTTTTT
NA	TRBJ2-3	TRBD2	TRBV6-1	CASSEQAGGPDTQYF	TGTGCCAGCAGTGAACAAGCGGGGGGGCCAGATACGCAGTATTTT